This entry concerns a single TCR beta chain. The method was immunoSEQ multiplex PCR; TCRdb's version includes in-frame clones alone and lacks a portion of them. Of around 300,000 clones listed, about 89% are singletons. Those enrolled in Seattle joined during active infection and were followed longitudinally afterward. Germline CDR1 SGHAT, CDR2 FQNNGV. Trimming took 0 bases from V and 8 from J, leaving 10 bases between them. CDR3 length: 13 amino acids. The data originate from a study of blood T cell repertoires in COVID-19. In the study overall: The analysed material was cDNA or gDNA that came from T cells, B-cell-depleted T cells, or PBMCs.

Input material: peripheral blood. The chain carries TRBV11-2 and TRBJ1-1; unclear D gene. The clonotype was recovered from a woman between 25 and 40 years old with COVID-19, enrolled during active disease. CDR3 loop: CASSLEATREAFF. In DNA form, the CDR3 reads TGTGCCAGCAGCTTAGAGGCGACACGAGAAGCTTTCTTT.